One sample yielded the 18 T cell receptor beta chains listed below, sequenced in a study of blood T cell repertoires in COVID-19. Repertoires were generated with immunoSEQ multiplex PCR, while TCRdb's copy carries only in-frame clones and drops some. The sample lists 35,000 to 50,000 clones, about 90% seen once, with around 10% in the top ten. The sample taken for sequencing was peripheral blood. These receptors were taken from a woman of 80 years or more with active COVID-19.

The chain uses TRBV27 and TRBJ2-1; TRBD2 matches at 11 bases. There are 17 residues in the CDR3. V shed 5 bases, J shed 6 bases, and the junction held 12 bases outside the gene matches. Germline V lookup: CDR1 MNHEY, CDR2 SMNVEV (reference sequence). CDR3 DNA sequence: TGTGCCAGCAGTCTAGCGGGGGGCCCTGTTGGGGCCAATGAGCAGTTCTTC. Protein: CASSLAGGPVGANEQFF.

The V call is TRBV2, the J call TRBJ2-1, with TRBD1 matching 8 bases. CDR3 length: 12 amino acids. From germline, CDR1 is SNHLY and CDR2 FYNNEI. The V and J ends lost 10 bases and 6 bases, in that order; junction bases with no gene match: 5. In nucleotides, the CDR3 is TGTGCCATCCTAGACAGGGGCAATGAGCAGTTCTTC. Translation gives CAILDRGNEQFF.

This clone was recorded once. Germline and junction disagree at one end, which may indicate a read error. The chain has TRBV7-6 and TRBJ2-1; 8 bases are shared with TRBD1. The CDR3 consists of 20 residues. Germline CDR1 reads SGHVS; CDR2 reads FNYEAQ. CDR3 sequence (DNA): TGTGCCAGCAGCTTAGAATCCGGACAGGGTCGATTCGTCCTTCACAACGAGCAGTTCTTC. This sequence encodes CASSLESGQGRFVLHNEQFF.

This clone was seen a handful of times. This chain uses TRBV28 with TRBJ1-4; no clear D. Germline loops: CDR1 MDHEN, CDR2 SYDVKM. The CDR3 runs to 14 residues. The germline V and J ends were trimmed by 3 bases and 7 bases, with 12 bases remaining between them. The CDR3 protein is CASSFSSRPEKLFF. For the CDR3, the DNA is TGTGCCAGCAGTTTTTCTTCCCGTCCTGAAAAACTGTTTTTT.

Only one count was recorded for this clone. The rearrangement joins TRBV16 to TRBJ1-5, with 10 bases that match TRBD1. V was clipped by 4 bases and J by 2 bases; unmatched bases: 2. The germline CDR1 and CDR2 sequences are KGHSY and FQNENV. The CDR3 extends over 15 amino acids. The CDR3 bases are TGTGCCAGCAGCCGGGACAGGGGTCGCAATCAGCCCCAGCATTTT. This sequence encodes CASSRDRGRNQPQHF.

This rearrangement joins TRBV15 to TRBJ1-5, with D unresolved. This CDR3 has 18 residues. CDR1 LNHNV and CDR2 YYDKDF come from the germline V gene (reference sequence). The V end was cut by 1 base, the J end by 4 bases, with 20 bases between. The CDR3 region has the DNA TGTGCCACCAGCAGAGGAGGGAATACGGCAAGACCTAATCAGCCCCAGCATTTT. Translated: CATSRGGNTARPNQPQHF.

The chain links TRBV5-8 to TRBJ2-4; 8 bases agree with TRBD1. In germline, CDR1 is SGHTS, CDR2 YDEGEE. Unmatched junction bases numbered 4, after V lost 2 bases and J lost 0 bases. The CDR3 has 16 amino acids. For the CDR3, the DNA is TGTGCCAGCAGCTTTGGACAGGGACTAGCCAAAAACATTCAGTACTTC. This sequence encodes CASSFGQGLAKNIQYF.

The V call is TRBV10-3, the J call TRBJ1-2; 7 bases line up with TRBD1. The CDR3 has 15 residues. J was trimmed by 1 base and V by 10 bases; bases with no gene match: 12. Germline CDR1 ENHRY, CDR2 SYGVKD. CDR3 in amino acids: CATTGQVVLNYGYTF. CDR3 sequence (DNA): TGTGCCACCACTGGACAGGTAGTTCTTAACTATGGCTACACCTTC.

The chain links TRBV7-9 to TRBJ2-5, with TRBD1 identical over 8 bases. CDR1 is SEHNR, CDR2 FQNEAQ, per germline (reference sequence). The V segment lost 3 bases and the J segment 1 base; nucleotides outside the gene matches: 7. The CDR3 consists of 16 residues. CDR3 in DNA: TGTGCCAGCAGCTTTGGGGGACAGGAGACCCAAGAGACCCAGTACTTC. This sequence encodes CASSFGGQETQETQYF.

This clone was seen only a few times. This rearrangement joins TRBV11-2 to TRBJ2-7, with 8 bases aligning to TRBD2. Germline CDR1 and CDR2: SGHAT and FQNNGV. This CDR3 is built from 15 residues. Unmatched junction bases numbered 7, after V lost 1 base and J lost 5 bases. In DNA form, the CDR3 reads TGTGCCAGCAGCTTAGCCGGGACTAGAATACACGAGCAGTACTTC. This codes for CASSLAGTRIHEQYF.

The rearrangement links TRBV5-1 to TRBJ1-4, with 8 bases identical to TRBD1. The V segment lost 0 bases and the J segment 8 bases; nucleotides outside the gene matches: 9. Germline lookup yields CDR1 SGHRS and CDR2 YFSETQ. This CDR3 region has 16 residues. CDR3: CASSLVSGGVREKLFF. The CDR3 DNA follows: TGCGCCAGCAGCTTGGTCTCAGGGGGCGTACGGGAAAAACTGTTTTTT.

J is TRBJ2-2 and V is TRBV27; no reliable D call. The CDR3 extends over 14 amino acids. CDR1 and CDR2 (germline): MNHEY, SMNVEV (reference sequence). Deletions cut 7 bases from V and 4 bases from J, with 13 bases between. This chain's CDR3 is CASISSRSTGELFF. DNA of the CDR3: TGTGCCAGCATATCAAGTAGGAGCACCGGGGAGCTGTTTTTT.

The gene calls are TRBV5-8 and TRBJ2-7, with TRBD1 as a possible D gene (5 bases). The CDR3 is 14 residues long. The germline CDR1 and CDR2 sequences are SGHTS and YDEGEE. V was cut by 2 bases and J by 3 bases, with 12 bases left in between. CDR3 region: CASSFRDRVYEQYF. Written as DNA, the CDR3 is TGTGCCAGCAGCTTCCGAGACAGAGTCTACGAGCAGTACTTC.

The V gene is TRBV4-1, the J gene TRBJ2-7; D is possibly TRBD2 (6 bases). V was shortened by 1 base and J by 4 bases, with 20 bases between the two germline ends. The germline V gene has CDR1 MGHRA and CDR2 YSYEKL. The CDR3 is made up of 17 amino acids. The CDR3 DNA is TGCGCCAGCAGCCAAGTCGTTAACCCAGGTAGCGGTTACGAGCAGTACTTC. Translation: CASSQVVNPGSGYEQYF.

V usage is TRBV9 and J usage is TRBJ2-7; the D gene is possibly TRBD2 (7 bases). This CDR3 region has 15 residues. V was trimmed by 4 bases and J by 4 bases, leaving 18 bases between them. The germline V gene encodes CDR1 SGDLS and CDR2 YYNGEE. DNA of the CDR3: TGTGCCAGCAGCCCCTCAGGAGGGGGGGCTTACGAGCAGTACTTC. Its protein product is CASSPSGGGAYEQYF.

This chain connects TRBV27 to TRBJ2-5, with D possibly matching TRBD2 (6 bases). The V and J ends lost 3 bases and 0 bases respectively, with 11 bases between them. Germline CDR1 and CDR2: MNHEY and SMNVEV (reference sequence). This CDR3 is 15 amino acids long. The CDR3 nucleotides read TGTGCCAGCAGTTTTGGGGGGACGTACCAAGAGACCCAGTACTTC. Translating gives CASSFGGTYQETQYF.

The rearrangement links TRBV7-2 to TRBJ1-2, with D unresolved. The length of the CDR3 is 13 residues. V was clipped by 4 bases and J by 7 bases, with 13 bases between them. CDR1 and CDR2 (germline): SGHTA, FQGNSA. The CDR3 nucleotides are TGTGCCAGCAGCTCGCCGACAAGGTCTGGCTACACCTTC. Translated: CASSSPTRSGYTF.

The chain uses TRBV6-2 or TRBV6-3 and TRBJ2-1, with 9 bases identical to TRBD2. Germline lookup yields CDR1 MNHEY and CDR2 SVGEGT. J lost 4 bases, V lost 0 bases, and 4 bases had no gene match. This CDR3 spans 16 amino acids. CDR3 nucleotides: TGTGCCAGCAGTTACTCCCGCGGGGGGGCTTACAATGAGCAGTTCTTC. Encoded protein: CASSYSRGGAYNEQFF.